What follows is one TCR beta chain and its context. This record comes from a study of patients and donors after allogeneic stem cell transplantation. V lost 5 bases and J 6 bases, leaving 0 bases between the germline ends. This CDR3 comprises 9 residues. Germline CDR1 reads SGHTA; CDR2 reads FQGTGA. TCRdb used MiXCR to reprocess the RT-PCR reads, holding one entry per CDR3 protein. This repertoire shows approximately 29,000 distinct CDR3 sequences, 37% found once; its top ten account for 76%. This sequence joins TRBV7-3 and TRBJ2-3; D unresolved. Sequencing input: blood, either unsorted or a sorted T cell fraction (not recorded which). The receptor was isolated from a human donor who was either an allogeneic HSCT recipient or a stem cell or donor lymphocyte infusion donor (not recorded which). It is not recorded whose cells these are; they may come from a transplant donor. DNA of the CDR3: TGTGCCAGCAGCGATACGCAGTATTTT. As protein: CASSDTQYF.